This T cell receptor beta chain was captured by sequencing in a study of blood T cells in healthy people across ages. Study observations and caveats: As age increased, TCR beta diversity per million T cells fell in a roughly linear fashion.

Sample-barcoded 5' priming and a J-beta primer mix drove a second PCR of about 6 to 12 cycles. TCRdb recomputed calls from the 5' RACE reads with MiXCR, one row per CDR3 protein. The sample carries hundreds of thousands of distinct CDR3 sequences, less than 25% recorded once. This clonotype appeared a few times. Its antigen is unknown. The germline V gene encodes CDR1 DFQATT and CDR2 SNEGSKA (reference sequence). The CDR3 covers 13 residues. V lost 4 bases to trimming and J lost 5 bases, with 12 bases between them. These same data were also listed under a study on T cells of mothers and their children. Per that study: Mothers gave over 9 million TCR beta CDR3 reads each, and children 3 million to 3.5 million each.

The rearrangement uses TRBV20-1 and TRBJ1-5; D ambiguous. Sequencing input: blood. The clonotype originates from a boy aged 5-17 years in good health. This chain's CDR3 is CSANRPTDQPQHF. In nucleotides, the CDR3 is TGCAGTGCTAACCGCCCTACGGATCAGCCCCAGCATTTT.